This TCR beta chain was sequenced during a study of monozygotic twins with inflammatory bowel disease. This CDR3 spans 13 amino acids. Germline-derived CDR1 and CDR2 are SQVTM and ANQGSEA. TCRdb reprocessed the 5' RACE reads; each CDR3 protein has one entry and no DNA is given. The table counts more than 300,000 distinct CDR3 sequences; approximately 2.8% lies in the top ten. This receptor was taken from a human donor with ulcerative colitis or Crohn's disease, or a healthy co-twin of an affected twin (not recorded which). The chain recombines TRBV29-1 with TRBJ2-1; the TCRdb D gene call, TRBD1, has no DNA to confirm it. The material sequenced was blood. The CDR3 spells CSAGTGDHNEQFF.